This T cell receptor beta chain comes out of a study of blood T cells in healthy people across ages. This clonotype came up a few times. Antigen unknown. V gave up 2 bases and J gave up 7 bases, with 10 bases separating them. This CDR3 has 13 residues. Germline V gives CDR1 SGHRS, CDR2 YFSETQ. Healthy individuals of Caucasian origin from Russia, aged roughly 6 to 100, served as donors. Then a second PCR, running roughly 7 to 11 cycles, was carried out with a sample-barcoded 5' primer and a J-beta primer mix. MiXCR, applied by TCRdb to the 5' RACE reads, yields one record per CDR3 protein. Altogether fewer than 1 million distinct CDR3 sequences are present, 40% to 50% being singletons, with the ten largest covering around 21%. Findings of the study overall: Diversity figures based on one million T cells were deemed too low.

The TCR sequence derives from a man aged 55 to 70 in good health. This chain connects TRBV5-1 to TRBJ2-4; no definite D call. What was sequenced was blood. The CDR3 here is CASSFEEGNIQYF. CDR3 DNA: TGCGCCAGCAGCTTCGAGGAAGGCAACATTCAGTACTTC.